The next 14 T cell receptor beta chains were all read from a single sample in a study of spatial heterogeneity in lung cancer. Whole-study findings and limits: It was found that expanded intratumoral alpha and beta TCR counts tracked tumor mutation counts.

The sample's time point: sample taken at primary tumor resection. Antigens for these TCRs are unknown. TCRdb redid the calling of the 5' RACE reads with MiXCR, one entry per CDR3 protein. The sample has about 100,000 distinct CDR3 sequences, 4.4% seen once; the top ten hold around 20%. Sequenced material: lung tumor tissue, taken at surgery. Source of these receptors: a male donor with early-stage non-small cell lung cancer.

In this sample, this clonotype turned up many times. V and J are TRBV9 and TRBJ2-2, with 7 nucleotides matching TRBD2. There are 15 residues in the CDR3. Germline V gene lookup returns CDR1 SGDLS and CDR2 YYNGEE. The J segment lost 6 bases and the V segment lost 0 bases, leaving 5 bases of the junction unmatched. The CDR3 protein is CASSVVAGASGELFF. For the CDR3, the DNA is TGTGCCAGCAGCGTAGTTGCGGGAGCCTCCGGGGAGCTGTTTTTT. Full variable domain (remainder filled in from reference TRBV9 and TRBJ2-2): DSGVTQTPKHLITATGQRVTLRCSPRSGDLSVYWYQQSLDQGLQFLIQYYNGEERAKGNILERFSAQQFPDLHSELNLSSLELGDSALYFCASSVVAGASGELFFGEGSRLTVL.

This clonotype was picked up many times. The chain is built from TRBV27 and TRBJ2-5; D unresolved. Trimming cost V 3 bases and J 4 bases, with 6 bases left between them. CDR1 and CDR2 from the germline V gene are MNHEY and SMNVEV (reference sequence). The CDR3 extends over 12 amino acids. CDR3 region: CASSFYGETQYF. The CDR3 DNA sequence: TGTGCCAGCAGTTTCTACGGAGAGACCCAGTACTTC.

This clonotype was picked up many times. The gene calls are TRBV11-2 and TRBJ2-3; D remains ambiguous. The CDR3 contains 12 residues. Germline values: CDR1 SGHAT, CDR2 FQNNGV. V lost 5 bases and J 1 base, leaving 4 bases between the germline ends. CDR3 nucleotide sequence: TGTGCCAGCAGCGCCGGCACAGATACGCAGTATTTT. Protein sequence: CASSAGTDTQYF.

This clonotype was recorded at least ten times. The rearrangement uses TRBV29-1 and TRBJ2-1; D unclear. This CDR3 comprises 14 residues. V lost 7 bases, J lost 7 bases, and 20 bases lay in between. The germline V gene has CDR1 SQVTM and CDR2 ANQGSEA. The CDR3 DNA sequence: TGCAGCGCATCAATCGCGGTTGTATCAAATGAGCAGTTCTTC. This codes for CSASIAVVSNEQFF.

J is TRBJ2-7 and V is TRBV5-6; a weak D match, TRBD1 (6 bases). V was pared by 4 bases and J by 3 bases, with 11 bases between. The CDR3 totals 13 residues. Germline assignment: CDR1 SGHDT and CDR2 YYEEEE. The DNA of the CDR3 is TGTGCCAGCAGCCACGGACAGAGCTACGAGCAGTACTTC. It is translated as CASSHGQSYEQYF.

A few counts support this clonotype. The CDR3 loop reads CASNEPLTGRFGGSSYEQYF. The CDR3 DNA reads as TGTGCCAGCAACGAGCCCCTGACAGGGCGGTTCGGTGGGAGCTCCTACGAGCAGTACTTC. The chain is built from TRBV6-1 and TRBJ2-7, with 7 positions matching TRBD1. V lost 7 bases to trimming and J lost 0 bases; unmatched junction nucleotides: 24. The CDR3 spans 20 residues. The germline CDR1 and CDR2 sequences are MNHNS and SASEGT.

CDR3: CSATRVAEGRTDTQYF. The CDR3 region has the DNA TGCAGTGCTACGCGGGTAGCGGAGGGGCGCACAGATACGCAGTATTTT. The V and J genes are TRBV20-1 and TRBJ2-3; D possibly corresponds to TRBD2 (6 bases). The CDR3 sequence is 16 residues long. From germline, CDR1 is DFQATT and CDR2 SNEGSKA (reference sequence). V lost 4 bases, J lost 1 base, and 18 bases lay in between.

This clonotype was seen many times. The rearrangement joins TRBV11-1 to TRBJ2-7, with 7 bases lining up with TRBD1. CDR1 and CDR2 (germline): SGHAT, FQDESV (reference sequence). There are 14 residues in the CDR3. V trimming: 5 bases; J trimming: 3 bases; junction bases outside the gene matches: 7. The CDR3 coding sequence is TGTGCCAGCAGCCCTGGGACAGTTTTCTACGAGCAGTACTTC. It is translated as CASSPGTVFYEQYF. The variable domain in full, completed from reference TRBV11-1 and TRBJ2-7, reads EAEVAQSPRYKITEKSQAVAFWCDPISGHATLYWYRQILGQGPELLVQFQDESVVDDSQLPKDRFSAERLKGVDSTLKIQPAELGDSAMYLCASSPGTVFYEQYFGPGTRLTVT.

The CDR3 spells CASSTQGANQPQHF. The CDR3 nucleotides are TGTGCCAGCAGTACCCAGGGGGCGAATCAGCCCCAGCATTTT. The genes are TRBV28 and TRBJ1-5; 8 bases map to TRBD1. CDR3 length equals 14 residues. Germline V lookup: CDR1 MDHEN, CDR2 SYDVKM. With 5 bases clipped from V and 4 bases from J, the junction kept 4 bases outside the gene matches.

This clonotype was seen many times. The genes are TRBV2 and TRBJ2-7, with 9 bases that match TRBD2. Per the germline V gene, CDR1 is SNHLY and CDR2 is FYNNEI. Losses at the gene ends were 5 bases for V and 8 bases for J; bases not matched to a gene: 22. This CDR3 contains 18 residues. DNA of the CDR3: TGTGCCAGCAGTAAGGGACTAGCTTGGCTATATCCTAGGGCCAAGCAGTACTTC. Amino acids: CASSKGLAWLYPRAKQYF.

This clonotype was seen at least ten times. The genes are TRBV9 and TRBJ2-3; 8 nucleotides agree with TRBD2. CDR3 size: 16 residues. V shed 0 bases, J shed 2 bases, and the junction held 5 bases outside the gene matches. CDR1 and CDR2 from the germline V gene are SGDLS and YYNGEE. The CDR3 DNA follows: TGTGCCAGCAGCGTAGTGGCGGGAGGACCCACAGATACGCAGTATTTT. This translates into CASSVVAGGPTDTQYF.

This clonotype was observed a few times. This sequence joins TRBV12-3 or TRBV12-4 and TRBJ2-3; possible D gene TRBD2, 6 bases. CDR3 size: 16 residues. V was shortened by 6 bases and J by 5 bases, with 21 bases between the two germline ends. CDR3 nucleotide sequence: TGTGCCAGCAGGGGGGACGTGGAGGGCGTAGGAGATACGCAGTATTTT. Its protein is CASRGDVEGVGDTQYF.

This clonotype appeared many times. The rearrangement uses TRBV14 and TRBJ2-3; 7 nucleotides agree with TRBD2. V dropped 2 bases and J dropped 1; count of bases not matched to a gene: 9. This CDR3 is 17 amino acids long. Germline CDR1 reads SGHDN; CDR2 reads FVKESK. As DNA, the CDR3 is TGTGCCAGCAGCCAATCGCTTGCGGGAGCAGGCACAGATACGCAGTATTTT. It is translated as CASSQSLAGAGTDTQYF.

At least ten counts were recorded for this clonotype. This chain's CDR3 is CASSRGSNQPQHF. The DNA for the CDR3 is TGTGCCAGCTCTAGAGGCAGCAATCAGCCCCAGCATTTT. The rearrangement joins TRBV18 to TRBJ1-5; D call uncertain. Looked up from germline, CDR1 is KGHSH and CDR2 is LQKENI. Deletions cut 6 bases from V and 1 base from J, with 7 bases between. CDR3 length equals 13 residues.